This TCR beta chain is from a study of blood T cell repertoires in COVID-19. In the study overall: Whether acute or convalescent, the COVID-19 samples came from the United States, Italy and Spain. PBMCs, B-cell-depleted T cells, or T cells were the source of the cDNA or gDNA that made up the material.

The CDR3 sequence is 14 residues long. Germline V gene lookup returns CDR1 LGHNT and CDR2 FRNRAP. J gave up 8 bases and V 0 bases, and 6 bases lay outside the gene matches. Profiling relied on immunoSEQ multiplex PCR, and the TCRdb table lists in-frame clones only, not all of them. The repertoire holds over 50,000 clones, with 80% to 95% as singletons. This clone was seen only once. This receptor was identified in a human donor with active COVID-19. The donor label of this sample is uncertain. Sequences were obtained from peripheral blood. This sequence joins TRBV12-5 and TRBJ1-2; 7 positions agree with TRBD1. The CDR3 DNA reads TGTGCTAGTGGTTTGGTGGTGACAGGGAACGGCTACACCTTC. Translating it yields CASGLVVTGNGYTF.